The sequence of this T cell receptor (beta chain) was determined in a study of T cells expressing NK-cell markers. Study in general: All TCR beta repertoires analysed originated from sorted CD3+CD56+NKG2C+, CD3+CD56+NKG2C- and CD3+CD56-NKG2C+ T cells. Study outcomes and limitations: Dominant NKG2C+ clonotypes made up roughly 1.0-8% of CD8+ T cells in roughly 6 donors.

The CDR3 covers 14 residues. The germline V gene encodes CDR1 MNHEY and CDR2 SVGAGI. About this clonotype: Antigen specificity is unknown.

Making the TCR beta cDNA relied on 5'RACE template switching with UMIs. TCRdb reworked the 5' RACE reads into one entry per CDR3 protein, no DNA. The record lists about 550,000 distinct CDR3 sequences, of which the ten most abundant hold 3% to 4.5%. The receptor was isolated from a man aged 18 to 35 in good health. Material: blood T cells: a sorted CD56 or NKG2C T cell subset, CD4+ or CD8+ T cells, or bulk PBMC T cells (not recorded which). V usage is TRBV6-5 and J usage is TRBJ1-5. CDR3 sequence reads: CASSYGGRGQPQHF.